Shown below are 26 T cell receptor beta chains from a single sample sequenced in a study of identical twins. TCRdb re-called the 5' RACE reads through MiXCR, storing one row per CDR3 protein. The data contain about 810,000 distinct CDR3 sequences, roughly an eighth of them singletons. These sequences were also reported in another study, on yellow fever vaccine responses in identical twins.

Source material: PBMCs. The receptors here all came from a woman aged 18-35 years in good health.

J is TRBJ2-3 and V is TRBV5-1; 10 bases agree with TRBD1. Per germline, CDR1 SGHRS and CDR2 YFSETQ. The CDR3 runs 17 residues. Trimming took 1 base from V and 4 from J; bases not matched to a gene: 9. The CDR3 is CASSLRAIGTGADTQYF. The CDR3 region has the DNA TGCGCCAGCAGCTTGCGTGCCATTGGGACAGGGGCAGATACGCAGTATTTT.

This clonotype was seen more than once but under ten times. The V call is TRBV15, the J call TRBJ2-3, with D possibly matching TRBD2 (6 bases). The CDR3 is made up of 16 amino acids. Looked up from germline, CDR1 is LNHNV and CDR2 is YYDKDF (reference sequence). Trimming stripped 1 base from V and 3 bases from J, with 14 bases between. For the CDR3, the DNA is TGTGCCACCAGCAGAGGCTACGGGGGAGTGACAGATACGCAGTATTTT. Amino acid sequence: CATSRGYGGVTDTQYF. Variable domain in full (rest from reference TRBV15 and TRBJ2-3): DAMVIQNPRYQVTQFGKPVTLSCSQTLNHNVMYWYQQKSSQAPKLLFHYYDKDFNNEADTPDNFQSRRPNTSFCFLDIRSPGLGDTAMYLCATSRGYGGVTDTQYFGPGTRLTVL.

CDR3: CASSQDLSSGGAGMKTQYF. In nucleotides, the CDR3 is TGCGCCAGCAGCCAAGATTTGTCTAGCGGGGGGGCGGGCATGAAGACCCAGTACTTC. The chain uses TRBV4-1 and TRBJ2-5; TRBD2 matches 12 bases. Looked up from germline, CDR1 is MGHRA and CDR2 is YSYEKL. V lost 0 bases, J lost 6 bases, and 14 bases stayed unmatched. The length of the CDR3 is 19 residues.

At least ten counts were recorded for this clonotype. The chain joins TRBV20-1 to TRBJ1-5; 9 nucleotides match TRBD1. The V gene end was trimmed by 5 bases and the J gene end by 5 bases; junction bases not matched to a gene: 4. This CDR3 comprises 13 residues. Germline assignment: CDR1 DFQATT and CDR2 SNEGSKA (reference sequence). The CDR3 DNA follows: TGCAGTGCTCACCGGGACAGGGATCAGCCCCAGCATTTT. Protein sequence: CSAHRDRDQPQHF.

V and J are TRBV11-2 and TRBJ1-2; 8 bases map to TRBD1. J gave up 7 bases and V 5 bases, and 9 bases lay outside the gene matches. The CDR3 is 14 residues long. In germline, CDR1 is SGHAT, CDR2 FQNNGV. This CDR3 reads CASSVNRGQVGYTF. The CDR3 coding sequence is TGTGCCAGCAGCGTTAATCGGGGACAGGTTGGCTACACCTTC.

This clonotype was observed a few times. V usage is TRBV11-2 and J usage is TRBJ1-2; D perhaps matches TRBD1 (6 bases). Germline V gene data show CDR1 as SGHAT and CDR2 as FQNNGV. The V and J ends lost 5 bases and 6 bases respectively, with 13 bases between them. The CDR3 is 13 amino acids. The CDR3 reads CASSPTGRHGYTF. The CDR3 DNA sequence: TGTGCCAGCAGCCCGACAGGACGCCATGGCTACACCTTC.

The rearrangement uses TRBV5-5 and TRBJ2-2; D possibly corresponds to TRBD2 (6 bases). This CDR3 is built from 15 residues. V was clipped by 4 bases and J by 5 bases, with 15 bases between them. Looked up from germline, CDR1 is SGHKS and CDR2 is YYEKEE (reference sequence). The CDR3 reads CASSPLGGDTGELFF. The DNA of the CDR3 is TGTGCCAGCAGCCCCCTGGGGGGTGATACCGGGGAGCTGTTTTTT.

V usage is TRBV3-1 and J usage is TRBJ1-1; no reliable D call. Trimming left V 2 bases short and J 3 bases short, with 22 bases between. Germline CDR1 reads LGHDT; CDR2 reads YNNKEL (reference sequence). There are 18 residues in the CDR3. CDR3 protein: CASSQSEGPGKRYTEAFF. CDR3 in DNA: TGTGCCAGCAGCCAATCCGAAGGCCCGGGGAAAAGATACACTGAAGCTTTCTTT.

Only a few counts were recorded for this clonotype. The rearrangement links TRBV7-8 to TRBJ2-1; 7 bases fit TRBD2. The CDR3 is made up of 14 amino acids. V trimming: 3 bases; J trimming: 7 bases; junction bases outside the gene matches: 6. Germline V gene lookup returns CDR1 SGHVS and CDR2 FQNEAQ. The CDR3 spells CASSFGGEGNEQFF. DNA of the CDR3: TGTGCCAGCAGCTTCGGCGGGGAGGGGAATGAGCAGTTCTTC.

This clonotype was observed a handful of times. Here the CDR3 DNA reads TGCGCCAGCAGCTTGGCGGGACAGGTCGTAAGTGATACGCAGTATTTT. This translates into CASSLAGQVVSDTQYF. The chain combines TRBV5-1 with TRBJ2-3, with TRBD1 identical over 8 bases. With V trimmed by 0 bases and J by 6 bases, 9 bases remained unmatched. From germline, CDR1 is SGHRS and CDR2 YFSETQ. The CDR3 is made up of 16 amino acids.

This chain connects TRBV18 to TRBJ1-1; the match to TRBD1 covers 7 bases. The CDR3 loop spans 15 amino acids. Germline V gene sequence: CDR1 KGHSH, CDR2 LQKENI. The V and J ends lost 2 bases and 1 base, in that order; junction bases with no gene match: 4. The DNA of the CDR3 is TGTGCCAGCTCACCAAGAGGGGGCCAGAACACTGAAGCTTTCTTT. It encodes CASSPRGGQNTEAFF. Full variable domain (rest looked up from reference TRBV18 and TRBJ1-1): NAGVMQNPRHLVRRRGQEARLRCSPMKGHSHVYWYRQLPEEGLKFMVYLQKENIIDESGMPKERFSAEFPKEGPSILRIQQVVRGDSAAYFCASSPRGGQNTEAFFGQGTRLTVV.

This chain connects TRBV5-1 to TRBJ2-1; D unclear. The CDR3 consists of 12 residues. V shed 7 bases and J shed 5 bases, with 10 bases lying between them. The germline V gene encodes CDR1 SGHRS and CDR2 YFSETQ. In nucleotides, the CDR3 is TGCGCCAGCCACAGCTTGAACAATGAGCAGTTCTTC. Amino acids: CASHSLNNEQFF.

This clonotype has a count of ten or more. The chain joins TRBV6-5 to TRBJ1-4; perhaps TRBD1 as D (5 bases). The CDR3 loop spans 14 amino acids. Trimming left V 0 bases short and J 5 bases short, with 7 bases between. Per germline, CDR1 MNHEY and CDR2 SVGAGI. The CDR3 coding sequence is TGTGCCAGCAGTTACTCGGACACCAATGAAAAACTGTTTTTT. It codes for CASSYSDTNEKLFF.

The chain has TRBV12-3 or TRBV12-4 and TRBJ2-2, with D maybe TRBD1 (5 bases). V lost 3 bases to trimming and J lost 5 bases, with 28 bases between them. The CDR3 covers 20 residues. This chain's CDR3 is CASSFWPGSGRAHFTGELFF. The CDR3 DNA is TGTGCCAGCAGTTTCTGGCCTGGCTCGGGCAGGGCCCACTTTACCGGGGAGCTGTTTTTT.

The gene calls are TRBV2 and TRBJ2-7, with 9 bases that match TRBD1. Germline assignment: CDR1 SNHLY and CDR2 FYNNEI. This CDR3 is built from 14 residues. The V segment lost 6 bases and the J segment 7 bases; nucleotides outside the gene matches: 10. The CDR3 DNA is TGTGCCAGCAGCTCCGAGACAGGGGGTAGGGAGCAGTACTTC. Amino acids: CASSSETGGREQYF.

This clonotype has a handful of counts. CDR3 in DNA: TGTGCCAGTAGTATTAAGCGGGAGGCGACAAATGAGCAGTTCTTC. Encoded protein: CASSIKREATNEQFF. This chain joins TRBV19 and TRBJ2-1, with 9 nucleotides matching TRBD2. J gave up 7 bases and V 3 bases, and 7 bases lay outside the gene matches. Germline loops: CDR1 LNHDA, CDR2 SQIVND (reference sequence). There are 15 residues in the CDR3.

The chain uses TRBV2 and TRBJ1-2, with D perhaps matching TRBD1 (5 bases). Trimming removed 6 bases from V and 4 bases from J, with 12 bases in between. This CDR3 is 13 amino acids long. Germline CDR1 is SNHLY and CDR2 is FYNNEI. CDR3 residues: CASSGHATYGYTF. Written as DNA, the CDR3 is TGTGCCAGCAGCGGACATGCTACCTATGGCTACACCTTC.

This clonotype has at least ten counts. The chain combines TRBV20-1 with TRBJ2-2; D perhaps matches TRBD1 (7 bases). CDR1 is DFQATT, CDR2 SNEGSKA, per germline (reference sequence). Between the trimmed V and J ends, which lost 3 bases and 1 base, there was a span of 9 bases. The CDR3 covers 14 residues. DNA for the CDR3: TGCAGTGCTAGGCAGGGGGGGAACACCGGGGAGCTGTTTTTT. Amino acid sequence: CSARQGGNTGELFF.

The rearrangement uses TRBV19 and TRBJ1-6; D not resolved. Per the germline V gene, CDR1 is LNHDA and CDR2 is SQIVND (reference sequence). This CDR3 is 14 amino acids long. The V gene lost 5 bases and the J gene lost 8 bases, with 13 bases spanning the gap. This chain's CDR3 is CASSRSSVDSPLHF. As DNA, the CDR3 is TGTGCCAGTAGTCGGTCCTCAGTAGATTCACCCCTCCACTTT. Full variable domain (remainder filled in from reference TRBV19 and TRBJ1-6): DGGITQSPKYLFRKEGQNVTLSCEQNLNHDAMYWYRQDPGQGLRLIYYSQIVNDFQKGDIAEGYSVSREKKESFPLTVTSAQKNPTAFYLCASSRSSVDSPLHFGNGTRLTVT.

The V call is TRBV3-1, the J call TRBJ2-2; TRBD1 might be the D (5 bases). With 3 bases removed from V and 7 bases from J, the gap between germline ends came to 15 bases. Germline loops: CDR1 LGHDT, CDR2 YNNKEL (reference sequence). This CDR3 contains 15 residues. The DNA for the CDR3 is TGTGCCAGCAGCCAGGGCAGGGCAGCAGTCGGGGAGCTGTTTTTT. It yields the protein CASSQGRAAVGELFF.

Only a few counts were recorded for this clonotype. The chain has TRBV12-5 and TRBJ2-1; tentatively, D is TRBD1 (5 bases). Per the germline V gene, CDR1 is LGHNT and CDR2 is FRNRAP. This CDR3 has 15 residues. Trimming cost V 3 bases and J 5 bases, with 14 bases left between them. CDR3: CASGFGRAINNEQFF. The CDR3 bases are TGTGCTAGTGGTTTTGGCAGGGCAATCAACAATGAGCAGTTCTTC.

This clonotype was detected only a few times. The CDR3 sequence: CASSYSKREGGTDTQYF. The CDR3 coding sequence is TGTGCCAGCAGTTACTCTAAGAGGGAGGGTGGCACAGATACGCAGTATTTT. The chain joins TRBV6-5 to TRBJ2-3; 7 nucleotides line up with TRBD2. Germline values: CDR1 MNHEY, CDR2 SVGAGI. V shed 0 bases, J shed 1 base, and the junction held 7 bases outside the gene matches. CDR3 length equals 17 residues.

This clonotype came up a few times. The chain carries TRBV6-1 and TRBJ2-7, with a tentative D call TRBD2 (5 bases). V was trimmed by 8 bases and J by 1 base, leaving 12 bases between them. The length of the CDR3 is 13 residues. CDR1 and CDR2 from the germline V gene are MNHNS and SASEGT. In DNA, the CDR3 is TGTGCCAGCGGTCCCGGGGTTTCCTACGAGCAGTACTTC. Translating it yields CASGPGVSYEQYF.

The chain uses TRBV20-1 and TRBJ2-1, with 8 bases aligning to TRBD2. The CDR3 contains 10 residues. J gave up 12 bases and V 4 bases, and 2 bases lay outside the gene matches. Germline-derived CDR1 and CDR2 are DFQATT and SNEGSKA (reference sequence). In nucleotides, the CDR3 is TGCAGTGCTAAGGGACTAGGGCAGTTCTTC. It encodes CSAKGLGQFF.

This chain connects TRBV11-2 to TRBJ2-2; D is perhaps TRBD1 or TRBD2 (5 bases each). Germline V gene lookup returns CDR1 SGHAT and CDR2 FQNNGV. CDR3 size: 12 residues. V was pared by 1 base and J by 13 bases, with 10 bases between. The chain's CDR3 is CASSLVPGTLFF. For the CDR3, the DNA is TGTGCCAGCAGCTTAGTCCCAGGGACGCTGTTTTTT. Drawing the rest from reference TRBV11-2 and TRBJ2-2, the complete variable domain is EAGVAQSPRYKIIEKRQSVAFWCNPISGHATLYWYQQILGQGPKLLIQFQNNGVVDDSQLPKDRFSAERLKGVDSTLKIQPAKLEDSAVYLCASSLVPGTLFFGEGSRLTVL.

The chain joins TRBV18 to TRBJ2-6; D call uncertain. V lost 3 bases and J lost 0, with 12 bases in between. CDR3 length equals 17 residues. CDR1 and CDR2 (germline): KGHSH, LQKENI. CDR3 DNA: TGTGCCAGCTCACCGTCCACAGTCAGCTCTGGGGCCAACGTCCTGACTTTC. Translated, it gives CASSPSTVSSGANVLTF.